These 26 T cell receptor beta chains originate from one sample sequenced in a study of cytomegalovirus exposure and HLA in healthy donors. PCR employed 60 Vbeta and 13 Jbeta primers. Profiling relied on immunoSEQ multiplex PCR, and the TCRdb table lists in-frame clones only, not all of them. Altogether tens of thousands of clones are present, around 85% being singletons, with the ten largest covering roughly 2%. The sample taken for sequencing was PBMCs. The receptors originated from a man between 18 and 29 years old in good health and CMV-seronegative.

This clone was counted once. The same CDR3 can be traced to other DNA sequences in this sample. The gene calls are TRBV19 and TRBJ1-5; 7 bases match TRBD1. CDR1 and CDR2 (germline): LNHDA, SQIVND (reference sequence). The length of the CDR3 is 14 residues. The ends lost 3 bases at V and 4 bases at J; junction bases unmatched: 3. The CDR3 reads CASSIRGLNQPQHF. CDR3 nucleotide sequence: TGTGCCAGTAGTATCAGGGGGTTAAATCAGCCCCAGCATTTT.

The chain joins TRBV30 to TRBJ1-5; a possible D gene is TRBD1 (5 bases). This CDR3 is built from 13 residues. CDR1 and CDR2 from the germline V gene are GTSNPN and SVGIG (reference sequence). V gave up 2 bases and J gave up 7 bases, with 12 bases separating them. CDR3 nucleotide sequence: TGTGCCTGGAGTCGGCAGGGTGGCCAGCCCCAGCATTTT. Protein sequence: CAWSRQGGQPQHF.

This rearrangement joins TRBV4-1 to TRBJ2-7, with D possibly TRBD2 on 6 matching bases. This CDR3 has 14 residues. Germline V gives CDR1 MGHRA, CDR2 YSYEKL. The germline V and J ends were trimmed by 4 bases and 1 base, with 11 bases remaining between them. The DNA of the CDR3 is TGCGCCAGCAGCCGACTAGACTTATCCTACGAGCAGTACTTC. Its translation is CASSRLDLSYEQYF.

This chain uses TRBV19 with TRBJ1-2; no reliable D call. The CDR3 sequence is 15 residues long. Trimming cost V 0 bases and J 3 bases, with 11 bases left between them. Germline loops: CDR1 LNHDA, CDR2 SQIVND (reference sequence). CDR3 loop: CASSIDPPRDYGYTF. The CDR3 bases are TGTGCCAGTAGTATAGATCCCCCGAGGGACTATGGCTACACCTTC. Filled out from reference TRBV19 and TRBJ1-2, the complete variable domain reads DGGITQSPKYLFRKEGQNVTLSCEQNLNHDAMYWYRQDPGQGLRLIYYSQIVNDFQKGDIAEGYSVSREKKESFPLTVTSAQKNPTAFYLCASSIDPPRDYGYTFGSGTRLTVV.

This clone was counted only a few times. This chain joins TRBV5-1 and TRBJ2-5; 8 nucleotides line up with TRBD1. The CDR3 runs 16 residues. The germline gives CDR1 SGHRS, CDR2 YFSETQ. V lost 0 bases and J lost 5; bases outside the gene matches: 9. The CDR3 here is CASSLVLWTGRETQYF. As DNA, the CDR3 is TGCGCCAGCAGCTTGGTTTTATGGACAGGGAGGGAGACCCAGTACTTC.

The table lists this clone with a few counts. The chain has TRBV6-5 and TRBJ2-7; D perhaps matches TRBD2 (6 bases). Germline values: CDR1 MNHEY, CDR2 SVGAGI. Trimming removed 7 bases from V and 2 bases from J, with 15 bases in between. This CDR3 is built from 14 residues. The CDR3 here is CASTQPGGTYEQYF. CDR3 in DNA: TGTGCCAGCACTCAACCCGGGGGTACCTACGAGCAGTACTTC.

The CDR3 coding sequence is TGTGCCAGCAGTTCCGCCGCCTCGGGCCGACAGGAGACCCAGTACTTC. Translating gives CASSSAASGRQETQYF. The chain couples TRBV28 to TRBJ2-5; D possibly corresponds to TRBD1 (5 bases). The CDR3 is 16 amino acids. The V gene lost 4 bases and the J gene lost 5 bases, with 20 bases spanning the gap. Germline V CDR1 and CDR2: MDHEN, SYDVKM.

This clone was recorded a few times. The rearrangement joins TRBV6-1 to TRBJ2-1; maybe TRBD2 (5 bases). This CDR3 has 16 residues. Germline V gives CDR1 MNHNS, CDR2 SASEGT. The V end was cut by 3 bases, the J end by 7 bases, with 19 bases between. CDR3 sequence (DNA): TGTGCCAGCAGTGACGAGGGCAGTCGCCCTGGGAATGAGCAGTTCTTC. Translated: CASSDEGSRPGNEQFF.

The chain joins TRBV19 to TRBJ2-1, with 7 bases aligning to TRBD1. Trimming at V came to 5 bases and at J to 7 bases, leaving 5 bases not matched to a gene. Germline V gene data show CDR1 as LNHDA and CDR2 as SQIVND (reference sequence). The CDR3 consists of 13 residues. The chain's CDR3 is CASSLDRANEQFF. For the CDR3, the DNA is TGTGCCAGTAGTCTCGACAGGGCAAATGAGCAGTTCTTC. Looking up the rest from reference TRBV19 and TRBJ2-1 gives the full variable domain: DGGITQSPKYLFRKEGQNVTLSCEQNLNHDAMYWYRQDPGQGLRLIYYSQIVNDFQKGDIAEGYSVSREKKESFPLTVTSAQKNPTAFYLCASSLDRANEQFFGPGTRLTVL.

The chain combines TRBV9 with TRBJ2-6; 11 nucleotides match TRBD1. The CDR3 has 18 amino acids. V was pared by 4 bases and J by 2 bases, with 8 bases of the junction left unmatched. Germline CDR1 is SGDLS and CDR2 is YYNGEE. CDR3 in amino acids: CASSQRTGGATGANVLTF. The CDR3 bases are TGTGCCAGCAGCCAGAGGACAGGGGGCGCAACTGGGGCCAACGTCCTGACTTTC.

The chain joins TRBV6-5 to TRBJ1-1; 8 nucleotides agree with TRBD1. V gave up 6 bases and J gave up 10 bases; unmatched junction bases: 10. In germline, CDR1 is MNHEY, CDR2 SVGAGI. The CDR3 contains 13 residues. CDR3 sequence: CASRLLTQGGAFF. CDR3 DNA sequence: TGTGCCAGCAGATTACTCACACAGGGGGGAGCTTTCTTT.

This clone was seen more than once but under ten times. The chain has TRBV30 and TRBJ1-2, with D unresolved. The ends were cut back, 6 bases at V and 8 bases at J, with 13 bases in the middle. The CDR3 length is 11 residues. CDR1 and CDR2 from the germline V gene are GTSNPN and SVGIG (reference sequence). The CDR3 sequence is CACRVPVGYTF. As DNA, the CDR3 is TGTGCCTGCCGGGTCCCCGTCGGCTACACCTTC.

The chain links TRBV7-8 to TRBJ2-3; D is unclear. Trimming took off 6 bases at V and 3 bases at J, with 16 bases between the two ends. This CDR3 is 15 amino acids long. CDR1 and CDR2 from the germline V gene are SGHVS and FQNEAQ. CDR3 DNA: TGTGCCAGCAGAACGGGTTTCGACGCGACAGATACGCAGTATTTT. Translated: CASRTGFDATDTQYF.

V and J are TRBV2 and TRBJ2-2; 9 nucleotides line up with TRBD1. Germline assignment: CDR1 SNHLY and CDR2 FYNNEI. The V segment lost 6 bases and the J segment 7 bases; nucleotides outside the gene matches: 6. The CDR3 is made up of 14 amino acids. CDR3 residues: CASSVGQGYGELFF. Here the CDR3 DNA reads TGTGCCAGCAGCGTGGGACAGGGTTACGGGGAGCTGTTTTTT.

The gene calls are TRBV5-1 and TRBJ1-4, with D maybe TRBD1 (6 bases). CDR1 is SGHRS, CDR2 YFSETQ, per germline. The V end was cut by 0 bases, the J end by 7 bases, with 13 bases between. This CDR3 region has 15 residues. CDR3 protein: CASSLVQGTGEKLFF. As DNA, the CDR3 is TGCGCCAGCAGCTTGGTGCAGGGGACGGGTGAAAAACTGTTTTTT. The entire variable domain, with the rest obtained from reference TRBV5-1 and TRBJ1-4, is as follows: KAGVTQTPRYLIKTRGQQVTLSCSPISGHRSVSWYQQTPGQGLQFLFEYFSETQRNKGNFPGRFSGRQFSNSRSEMNVSTLELGDSALYLCASSLVQGTGEKLFFGSGTQLSVL.

The chain has TRBV30 and TRBJ1-1, with D unresolved. V lost 0 bases and J lost 3, with 8 bases in between. In germline, CDR1 is GTSNPN, CDR2 SVGIG (reference sequence). The CDR3 has 13 residues. CDR3 DNA: TGTGCCTGGAGTGTAGGGAGGGACACTGAAGCTTTCTTT. Translated: CAWSVGRDTEAFF.

The CDR3 region has the DNA TGTGCCAGCAGTTCGGCACAGCAGTTTAACTATGGCTACACCTTC. Translation: CASSSAQQFNYGYTF. This chain links TRBV6-5 with TRBJ1-2, with no clear D. Trimming removed 4 bases from V and 1 base from J, with 13 bases in between. This CDR3 contains 15 residues. Germline CDR1 and CDR2: MNHEY and SVGAGI.

In this sample, this clone turned up once. The chain couples TRBV9 to TRBJ2-1, with D tentatively TRBD2 (6 bases). The CDR3 covers 14 residues. Germline-derived CDR1 and CDR2 are SGDLS and YYNGEE. V lost 5 bases and J 4 bases, leaving 13 bases between the germline ends. The CDR3 DNA reads TGTGCCAGCAGGGGAGGAGGGGCATACAATGAGCAGTTCTTC. Protein: CASRGGGAYNEQFF.

The V gene is TRBV10-3, the J gene TRBJ2-3, with D unresolved. Trimming stripped 6 bases from V and 2 bases from J, with 15 bases between. The CDR3 length is 15 residues. Germline loops: CDR1 ENHRY, CDR2 SYGVKD. The CDR3 is CAIRNVNSPTDTQYF. The CDR3 coding sequence is TGTGCCATCAGAAACGTTAACTCCCCCACAGATACGCAGTATTTT.

The chain joins TRBV6-5 to TRBJ1-2, with 7 bases aligning to TRBD1. CDR3 length: 14 residues. Losses at the gene ends were 5 bases for V and 4 bases for J; bases not matched to a gene: 7. Per germline, CDR1 MNHEY and CDR2 SVGAGI. The CDR3 spells CASSPGQDRYGYTF. CDR3 nucleotides: TGTGCCAGCAGTCCCGGACAGGACCGCTATGGCTACACCTTC.

The rearrangement uses TRBV18 and TRBJ2-2, with a weak D call TRBD1 (5 bases). V dropped 5 bases and J dropped 6 bases, with 16 bases sitting between them. The CDR3 contains 15 residues. Germline V gives CDR1 KGHSH, CDR2 LQKENI. The CDR3 is CASSNQGESAGELFF. DNA of the CDR3: TGTGCCAGCTCAAATCAGGGCGAGAGCGCCGGGGAGCTGTTTTTT.

J is TRBJ2-5 and V is TRBV6-6, with D perhaps matching TRBD2 (6 bases). There are 15 residues in the CDR3. CDR1 MNHNY and CDR2 SVGAGI come from the germline V gene (reference sequence). V lost 0 bases and J lost 4, with 12 bases in between. The CDR3: CASSYSTLGGETQYF. CDR3 nucleotide sequence: TGTGCCAGCAGTTACTCAACCTTGGGGGGAGAGACCCAGTACTTC.

V and J are TRBV19 and TRBJ1-5; tentative D call: TRBD1 (6 bases). Germline V lookup: CDR1 LNHDA, CDR2 SQIVND (reference sequence). The CDR3 loop spans 15 amino acids. V lost 7 bases and J 7 bases, leaving 20 bases between the germline ends. The CDR3 protein is CASTKRGGAEQPQHF. The CDR3 DNA reads as TGTGCCAGTACCAAACGGGGGGGCGCCGAACAGCCCCAGCATTTT.

This clone was recorded once. CDR3 sequence reads: CASSLTAGNEKLFF. The CDR3 nucleotides are TGCGCCAGCAGCCTCACGGCAGGGAATGAAAAACTGTTTTTT. The V gene is TRBV5-1, the J gene TRBJ1-4; perhaps TRBD1 as D (5 bases). The germline V gene encodes CDR1 SGHRS and CDR2 YFSETQ. This CDR3 is built from 14 residues. Trimming took off 4 bases at V and 5 bases at J, with 12 bases between the two ends. Drawing the rest from reference TRBV5-1 and TRBJ1-4, the complete variable domain is KAGVTQTPRYLIKTRGQQVTLSCSPISGHRSVSWYQQTPGQGLQFLFEYFSETQRNKGNFPGRFSGRQFSNSRSEMNVSTLELGDSALYLCASSLTAGNEKLFFGSGTQLSVL.

The V call is TRBV9, the J call TRBJ2-7; 9 positions agree with TRBD2. CDR1 and CDR2 (germline): SGDLS, YYNGEE. The CDR3 is 15 amino acids. V gave up 4 bases and J gave up 3 bases; unmatched junction bases: 8. The CDR3 DNA sequence: TGTGCCAGCAGCCGGGCGGGAGGGACCCACTACGAGCAGTACTTC. This gives the protein CASSRAGGTHYEQYF.

This clone was found once. The rearrangement joins TRBV4-3 to TRBJ1-2; D possibly corresponds to TRBD1 (6 bases). V was pared by 4 bases and J by 7 bases, with 13 bases between. The CDR3 runs to 13 residues. CDR1 LGHNA and CDR2 YSLEER come from the germline V gene. In DNA, the CDR3 is TGCGCCAGCAGCCGAACGGGGACACTTGGCTACACCTTC. Amino acids: CASSRTGTLGYTF.